This TCR beta chain is from a study of shared clonotypes between healthy human individuals. Study conclusions and caveats: Exclusively blood specimens were collected; tissue repertoires likely differ.

A note on this clone: As yet, its antigen is unknown.

The assay was immunoSEQ multiplex PCR, and TCRdb's table has in-frame clones only and misses some. The data hold more than 2,000,000 clones, with about 92% observed a single time. The germline CDR1 and CDR2 sequences are SGDLS and YYNGEE. Trimming cost V 1 base and J 0 bases, with 11 bases left between them. This CDR3 region has 15 residues. This clonotype was sampled from a man aged 18 to 29 in good health. The sequencing sample was made of naive CD4+ T cells sorted from blood. Stated subset: CD45RA+ positively selected. V gene TRBV9 combines with J gene TRBJ2-7, with TRBD1 as a possible D gene (6 bases). CDR3 DNA: TGTGCCAGCAGCGTATCAGGGGTGGGCTCCTACGAGCAGTACTTC. The encoded protein is CASSVSGVGSYEQYF.